The TCR beta chain described here comes from a study of beta chain features in type 1 diabetes. Expressed TCRB transcripts were sequenced because the entire RNA isolate underwent reverse transcription. Only in-frame clones appear in the TCRdb table, and some are missing; sequencing was by immunoSEQ multiplex PCR. The top ten clones hold about 0.045% of a sample with fewer than 550,000 clones, more than 9.5% of them seen once. The CDR3 is 9 residues long. From germline, CDR1 is DFQATT and CDR2 SNEGSKA (reference sequence). This clone has more than one count but fewer than ten. A junction end diverges from the germline sequence, so it may reflect a read error.

The sequenced sample consisted of naive CD4+ T cells from blood. This receptor was taken from a woman younger than 35 in good health. The gene calls are TRBV20-1 and TRBJ1-2; TRBD1 might be the D (5 bases). CDR3 sequence reads: CSARGLPHF. The CDR3 DNA is TGCAGTGCTAGGGGACTACCCCACTTC.